Following are 11 T cell receptor beta chains from one sample sequenced in a study of blood T cell repertoires in COVID-19. Assay used: immunoSEQ multiplex PCR; TCRdb lists only in-frame clones, some missing. The sample records 450,000 or so clones, about 92% being singletons. The sequencing sample was made of PBMCs or T cells enriched from blood (not recorded which). Every receptor here comes from a man younger than 35 who had recovered from COVID-19.

The chain is built from TRBV28 and TRBJ1-5, with D uncertain. The V end lost 1 base, the J end lost 5 bases, and 6 bases lay between the germline ends. This CDR3 has 13 residues. Germline V CDR1 and CDR2: MDHEN, SYDVKM. The CDR3 DNA reads as TGTGCCAGCAGTTTATCGCGTGATCAGCCCCAGCATTTT. This gives the protein CASSLSRDQPQHF.

This clone was found once. The chain recombines TRBV10-3 with TRBJ1-3; D is unclear. V was clipped by 11 bases and J by 0 bases, with 14 bases between them. Germline values: CDR1 ENHRY, CDR2 SYGVKD. The CDR3 totals 14 residues. The CDR3 DNA reads TGTGCCTCGGAACTGGGAGGCTCTGGAAACACCATATATTTT. It specifies CASELGGSGNTIYF.

This rearrangement joins TRBV27 to TRBJ1-5; 9 bases align to TRBD1. V lost 7 bases and J lost 4; bases outside the gene matches: 8. The CDR3 totals 15 residues. Germline V lookup: CDR1 MNHEY, CDR2 SMNVEV (reference sequence). CDR3 sequence (DNA): TGTGCCAGCAAGATCGGACAGGGGAAGAATCAGCCCCAGCATTTT. Amino acids: CASKIGQGKNQPQHF.

This sequence joins TRBV10-1 and TRBJ1-4, with D perhaps matching TRBD1 (6 bases). V shed 9 bases and J shed 5 bases, with 16 bases lying between them. Germline values: CDR1 WNHNN, CDR2 SYGVQD (reference sequence). This CDR3 has 14 residues. CDR3 in DNA: TGCGCCAGGGGACATCCGGTATCGAATGAAAAACTGTTTTTT. This translates into CARGHPVSNEKLFF.

The rearrangement uses TRBV2 and TRBJ2-7, with a possible D match to TRBD1 (6 bases). V shed 7 bases and J shed 4 bases, with 14 bases lying between them. Germline CDR1 and CDR2: SNHLY and FYNNEI. The CDR3 runs to 13 residues. The DNA of the CDR3 is TGTGCCAGCAAGCCAGGGGAGAATTACGAGCAGTACTTC. Translating it yields CASKPGENYEQYF.

This chain uses TRBV29-1 with TRBJ2-7, with 9 bases fitting TRBD2. The CDR3 is 14 residues long. V dropped 4 bases and J dropped 2; count of bases not matched to a gene: 6. Germline V gives CDR1 SQVTM, CDR2 ANQGSEA. CDR3 protein: CSVVQREETYEQYF. CDR3 in DNA: TGCAGCGTTGTCCAGCGGGAGGAAACCTACGAGCAGTACTTC.

This clone was detected once. This rearrangement joins TRBV28 to TRBJ1-4; D gene unclear. The CDR3 length is 15 residues. Trimming pared 5 bases from V and 4 bases from J, leaving 14 bases between. Germline V lookup: CDR1 MDHEN, CDR2 SYDVKM. CDR3 protein: CASSTPGSYNEKLFF. The CDR3 DNA is TGTGCCAGCAGTACTCCGGGTTCTTATAATGAAAAACTGTTTTTT.

This chain joins TRBV6-5 and TRBJ1-1, with D perhaps TRBD1 (6 bases). V was cut by 4 bases and J by 5 bases, with 8 bases left in between. The CDR3 covers 12 residues. Germline lookup yields CDR1 MNHEY and CDR2 SVGAGI. The CDR3 loop is CASSSRGTEAFF. DNA of the CDR3: TGTGCCAGCAGTTCCAGGGGTACTGAAGCTTTCTTT.

V usage is TRBV27 and J usage is TRBJ2-7, with TRBD2 matching 7 bases. Germline values: CDR1 MNHEY, CDR2 SMNVEV (reference sequence). The CDR3 has 17 amino acids. V was pared by 0 bases and J by 0 bases, with 8 bases of the junction left unmatched. CDR3 sequence (DNA): TGTGCCAGCAGTTTATCCGTCTCTAGCGGATACTCCTACGAGCAGTACTTC. Its protein product is CASSLSVSSGYSYEQYF.

V gene TRBV29-1 combines with J gene TRBJ2-1; 10 bases map to TRBD2. V was clipped by 8 bases and J by 1 base; unmatched bases: 5. In germline, CDR1 is SQVTM, CDR2 ANQGSEA. The CDR3 covers 14 residues. The chain's CDR3 is CSYRTSGSYNEQFF. The CDR3 coding sequence is TGCAGCTACAGGACTAGCGGTTCCTACAATGAGCAGTTCTTC.

This clone was picked up one time. The CDR3 sequence: CASSQEGRQVYGYTF. CDR3 DNA sequence: TGTGCCAGCAGCCAAGAGGGTAGGCAGGTGTATGGCTACACCTTC. The genes are TRBV3-1 (or the pseudogene TRBV3-2) and TRBJ1-2; no clear D. Germline V gene lookup returns CDR1 LGHDT and CDR2 YNNKEL (reference sequence). With 0 bases removed from V and 5 bases from J, the gap between germline ends came to 13 bases. This CDR3 has 15 amino acids.